The 15 T cell receptor beta chains listed next were all sequenced from one sample in a study of PD-L1 blockade in urothelial cancer. Specified time point: peripheral blood 6 weeks after treatment start. Profiling relied on immunoSEQ multiplex PCR, and the TCRdb table lists in-frame clones only, not all of them. The table records over 100,000 clones, around 93% of them present only once. This sample comprised PBMCs, obtained around atezolizumab (anti-PD-L1) treatment. These receptors were obtained from a man between 60 and 70 years old with urothelial cancer.

V and J are TRBV5-6 and TRBJ1-2; unclear D gene. Per germline, CDR1 SGHDT and CDR2 YYEEEE. The length of the CDR3 is 15 residues. V lost 1 base, J lost 2 bases, and 12 bases lay in between. The CDR3 DNA is TGTGCCAGCAGCTTGAATGGACTCCAAAACTATGGCTACACCTTC. Translating gives CASSLNGLQNYGYTF.

The CDR3 DNA is TGTGCCAGCAGCCTCGGGGGACAGGGGGGTGAAAAACTGTTTTTT. This codes for CASSLGGQGGEKLFF. The chain joins TRBV2 to TRBJ1-4; 11 positions agree with TRBD1. CDR3 length equals 15 residues. CDR1 and CDR2 (germline): SNHLY, FYNNEI. V lost 6 bases, J lost 7 bases, and 7 bases stayed unmatched.

The V call is TRBV5-1, the J call TRBJ2-3; a possible D gene is TRBD2 (6 bases). V dropped 3 bases and J dropped 2 bases, with 16 bases sitting between them. Germline CDR1 reads SGHRS; CDR2 reads YFSETQ. The CDR3 runs to 16 residues. The CDR3 sequence is CASSSSGTGPTDTQYF. The CDR3 bases are TGCGCCAGCAGCTCCTCCGGGACTGGCCCCACAGATACGCAGTATTTT.

This chain's CDR3 is CASSRYPPGQGFEAFF. DNA for the CDR3: TGTGCCAGCAGCCGTTATCCCCCGGGACAGGGTTTTGAAGCTTTCTTT. The genes are TRBV7-3 and TRBJ1-1, with 9 bases fitting TRBD1. Germline V CDR1 and CDR2: SGHTA, FQGTGA. The CDR3 runs 16 residues. The J segment lost 7 bases and the V segment lost 5 bases, leaving 14 bases of the junction unmatched.

This chain uses TRBV7-3 with TRBJ2-1, with 9 nucleotides matching TRBD1. CDR1 and CDR2 (germline): SGHTA, FQGTGA. Trimming at V came to 4 bases and at J to 1 base, leaving 2 bases not matched to a gene. The CDR3 has 15 amino acids. CDR3: CASSSTGGSYNEQFF. CDR3 in DNA: TGTGCCAGCAGCTCGACAGGGGGATCCTACAATGAGCAGTTCTTC.

This clone showed up just once. V and J are TRBV4-3 and TRBJ1-3, with D possibly matching TRBD1 (5 bases). The CDR3 loop spans 15 amino acids. Trimming shortened V by 1 base and J by 0 bases, and 7 bases separated the two germline ends. From germline, CDR1 is LGHNA and CDR2 YSLEER. The CDR3 reads CASSQGQISGNTIYF. As DNA, the CDR3 is TGCGCCAGCAGCCAAGGACAGATCTCTGGAAACACCATATATTTT.

This clone was observed once. This rearrangement joins TRBV29-1 to TRBJ1-1; D unresolved. CDR1 SQVTM and CDR2 ANQGSEA come from the germline V gene. Between the trimmed V and J ends, which lost 2 bases and 2 bases, there was a span of 6 bases. There are 12 residues in the CDR3. This CDR3 reads CSVERINTEAFF. The CDR3 bases are TGCAGCGTTGAACGTATCAACACTGAAGCTTTCTTT.

The chain combines TRBV4-3 with TRBJ2-1; weak D call: TRBD2 (5 bases). The CDR3 length is 15 residues. Germline V gene lookup returns CDR1 LGHNA and CDR2 YSLEER. V lost 4 bases and J lost 1, with 11 bases in between. As DNA, the CDR3 is TGCGCCAGCAGCCGGTCCGGGGAGTCCTACAATGAGCAGTTCTTC. Amino acids: CASSRSGESYNEQFF.

V is TRBV2 and J is TRBJ2-5; TRBD2 matches 8 bases. Trimming took 4 bases from V and 5 from J; bases not matched to a gene: 3. Germline CDR1 SNHLY, CDR2 FYNNEI. The CDR3 covers 13 residues. This CDR3 is CASSVKRGETQYF. DNA for the CDR3: TGTGCCAGCAGTGTCAAGCGGGGGGAGACCCAGTACTTC.

This chain joins TRBV5-4 and TRBJ2-6, with TRBD1 identical over 10 bases. This CDR3 has 17 amino acids. In germline, CDR1 is SGHNT, CDR2 YYREEE (reference sequence). V was clipped by 3 bases and J by 1 base; unmatched bases: 4. Here the CDR3 reads CASSSGTGVSGANVLTF. CDR3 nucleotides: TGTGCCAGCAGCTCCGGGACAGGGGTTTCTGGGGCCAACGTCCTGACTTTC.

CDR3 protein: CASSKALILPQTRGDCTEAFF. The CDR3 DNA is TGTGCCAGCAGCAAAGCGCTCATTCTTCCCCAGACGCGGGGGGATTGCACTGAAGCTTTCTTT. The rearrangement uses TRBV21-1 and TRBJ1-1. TRBV21-1 is listed as a pseudogene. The CDR3 consists of 21 residues.

CDR3 sequence: CASSPRQLILNTEAFF. The CDR3 DNA is TGTGCCAGCAGTCCTCGACAACTGATTTTGAACACTGAAGCTTTCTTT. This chain joins TRBV2 and TRBJ1-1; no definite D call. The CDR3 contains 16 residues. Germline V lookup: CDR1 SNHLY, CDR2 FYNNEI. V was clipped by 5 bases and J by 0 bases, with 16 bases between them.

This chain connects TRBV7-2 to TRBJ2-7; TRBD2 might be the D (5 bases). Per the germline V gene, CDR1 is SGHTA and CDR2 is FQGNSA. Trimming cost V 5 bases and J 3 bases, with 14 bases left between them. This CDR3 comprises 14 residues. The CDR3 DNA reads as TGTGCCAGCAGCGCCAGTGGGAGCGGCTACGAGCAGTACTTC. This gives the protein CASSASGSGYEQYF.

This clone has more than one count but fewer than ten. The chain couples TRBV5-6 to TRBJ1-5; perhaps TRBD1 as D (6 bases). The CDR3 is 12 amino acids. In germline, CDR1 is SGHDT, CDR2 YYEEEE. V lost 5 bases and J lost 9, with 12 bases in between. The CDR3 here is CASRWGQGPQHF. CDR3 nucleotide sequence: TGTGCCAGCAGATGGGGGCAGGGGCCCCAGCATTTT.

J is TRBJ2-3 and V is TRBV19; TRBD1 matches at 7 bases. The CDR3 spans 15 residues. The germline CDR1 and CDR2 sequences are LNHDA and SQIVND (reference sequence). The V gene end was trimmed by 7 bases and the J gene end by 5 bases; junction bases not matched to a gene: 12. CDR3 sequence reads: CASNPDRAGGDTQYF. The CDR3 DNA is TGTGCCAGTAATCCAGACAGGGCTGGAGGAGATACGCAGTATTTT. The variable domain in full, completed from reference TRBV19 and TRBJ2-3, reads DGGITQSPKYLFRKEGQNVTLSCEQNLNHDAMYWYRQDPGQGLRLIYYSQIVNDFQKGDIAEGYSVSREKKESFPLTVTSAQKNPTAFYLCASNPDRAGGDTQYFGPGTRLTVL.